This T cell receptor beta chain emerged from a study of blood T cell repertoires in COVID-19. On the study more broadly: Samples came from the United States, Italy and Spain, spanning acute and convalescent COVID-19.

This clone was seen a few times. This CDR3 spans 17 amino acids. Germline CDR1 is MRHNA and CDR2 is SNTAGT. Trimming removed 0 bases at V and 3 bases at J, with 15 bases between. Some clones are missing from TCRdb's copy, which holds only in-frame ones; the method was immunoSEQ multiplex PCR. There are around 160,000 clones in the sample; about 88% occur only once, and about 2.3% lies in the top ten. Sequencing input: peripheral blood. This clonotype was sampled from a human donor in a cohort sampled during active COVID-19. The V gene is TRBV6-4, the J gene TRBJ1-5, with D maybe TRBD1 (6 bases). In DNA form, the CDR3 reads TGTGCCAGCAGTGACTCAGAATGGGCAGGGGACAATCAGCCCCAGCATTTT. It encodes CASSDSEWAGDNQPQHF.